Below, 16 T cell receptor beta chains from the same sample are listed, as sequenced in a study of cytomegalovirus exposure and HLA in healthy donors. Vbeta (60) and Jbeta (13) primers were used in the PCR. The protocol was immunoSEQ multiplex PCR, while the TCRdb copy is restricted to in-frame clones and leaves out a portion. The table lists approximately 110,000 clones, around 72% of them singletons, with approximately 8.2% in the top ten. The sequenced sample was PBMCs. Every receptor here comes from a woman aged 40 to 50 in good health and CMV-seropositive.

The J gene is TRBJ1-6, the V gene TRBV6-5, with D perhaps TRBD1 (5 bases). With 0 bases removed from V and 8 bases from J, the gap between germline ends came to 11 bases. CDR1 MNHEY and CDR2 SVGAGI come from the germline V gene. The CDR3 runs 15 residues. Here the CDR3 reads CASSYSLTVDSPLHF. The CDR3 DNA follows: TGTGCCAGCAGTTACTCTTTGACAGTTGATTCACCCCTCCACTTT.

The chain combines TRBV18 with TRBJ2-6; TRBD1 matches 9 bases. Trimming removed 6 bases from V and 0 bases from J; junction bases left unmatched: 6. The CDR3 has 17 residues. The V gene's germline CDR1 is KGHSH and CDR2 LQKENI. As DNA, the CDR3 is TGTGCCAGCTCGGAAGGACAGGGGAGCTCTGGGGCCAACGTCCTGACTTTC. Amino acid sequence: CASSEGQGSSGANVLTF.

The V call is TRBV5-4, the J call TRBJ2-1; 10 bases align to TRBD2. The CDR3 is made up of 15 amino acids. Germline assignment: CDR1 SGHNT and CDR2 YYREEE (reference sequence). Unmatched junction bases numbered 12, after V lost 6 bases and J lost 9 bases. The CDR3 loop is CASTLERGGPGEQFF. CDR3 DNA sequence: TGTGCCAGCACCCTTGAGCGGGGGGGCCCAGGTGAGCAGTTCTTC.

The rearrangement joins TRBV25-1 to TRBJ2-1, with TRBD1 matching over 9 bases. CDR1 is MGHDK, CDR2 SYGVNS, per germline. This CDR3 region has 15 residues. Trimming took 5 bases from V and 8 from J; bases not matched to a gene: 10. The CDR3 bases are TGTGCCAGCAGTAAACAGGGGGCTTCGGGCTATGAGCAGTTCTTC. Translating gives CASSKQGASGYEQFF.

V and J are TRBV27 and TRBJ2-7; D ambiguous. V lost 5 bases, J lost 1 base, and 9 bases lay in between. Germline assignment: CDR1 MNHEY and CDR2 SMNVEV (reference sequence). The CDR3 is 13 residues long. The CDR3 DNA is TGTGCCAGCAGTCCTATCAATTCCTACGAGCAGTACTTC. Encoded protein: CASSPINSYEQYF.

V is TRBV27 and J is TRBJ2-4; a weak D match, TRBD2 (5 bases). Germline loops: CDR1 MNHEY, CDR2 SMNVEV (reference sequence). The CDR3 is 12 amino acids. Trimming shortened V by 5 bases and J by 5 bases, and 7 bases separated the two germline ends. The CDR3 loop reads CASSRGENIQYF. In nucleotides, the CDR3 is TGTGCCAGCAGTCGGGGAGAAAACATTCAGTACTTC.

DNA of the CDR3: TGTGCCAGCAGCTCATCCTACGAGCAGTACTTC. It yields the protein CASSSSYEQYF. The chain combines TRBV13 with TRBJ2-7; D remains unclear. The CDR3 loop spans 11 amino acids. Trimming pared 4 bases from V and 1 base from J, leaving 2 bases between. Per germline, CDR1 PRHDT and CDR2 FYEKMQ (reference sequence).

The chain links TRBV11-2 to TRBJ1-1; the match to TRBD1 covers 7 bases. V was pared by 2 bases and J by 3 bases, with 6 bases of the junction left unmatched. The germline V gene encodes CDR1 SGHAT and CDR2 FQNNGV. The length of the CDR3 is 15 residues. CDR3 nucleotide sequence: TGTGCCAGCAGCTTAACTACAGGGGTTGACACTGAAGCTTTCTTT. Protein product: CASSLTTGVDTEAFF.

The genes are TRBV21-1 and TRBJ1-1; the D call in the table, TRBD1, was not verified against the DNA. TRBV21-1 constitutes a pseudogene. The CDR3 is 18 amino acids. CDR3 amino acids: CASSITGLVWQGNTEAFF. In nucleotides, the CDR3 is TGTGCCAGCAGCATAACGGGCCTCGTCTGGCAGGGGAACACTGAAGCTTTCTTT.

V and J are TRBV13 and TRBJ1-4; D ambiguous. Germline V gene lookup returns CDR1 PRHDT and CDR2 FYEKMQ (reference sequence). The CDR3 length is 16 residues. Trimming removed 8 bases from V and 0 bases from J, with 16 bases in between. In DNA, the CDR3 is TGTGCCAGCGGCCCGACACGGTCCGCAACTAATGAAAAACTGTTTTTT. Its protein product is CASGPTRSATNEKLFF.

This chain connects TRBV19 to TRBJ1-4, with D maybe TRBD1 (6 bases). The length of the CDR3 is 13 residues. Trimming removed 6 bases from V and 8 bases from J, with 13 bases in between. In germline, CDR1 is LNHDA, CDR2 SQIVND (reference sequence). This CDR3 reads CASRRGAQEKLFF. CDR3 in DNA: TGTGCCAGTAGGCGGGGGGCTCAAGAAAAACTGTTTTTT. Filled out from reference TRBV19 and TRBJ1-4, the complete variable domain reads DGGITQSPKYLFRKEGQNVTLSCEQNLNHDAMYWYRQDPGQGLRLIYYSQIVNDFQKGDIAEGYSVSREKKESFPLTVTSAQKNPTAFYLCASRRGAQEKLFFGSGTQLSVL.

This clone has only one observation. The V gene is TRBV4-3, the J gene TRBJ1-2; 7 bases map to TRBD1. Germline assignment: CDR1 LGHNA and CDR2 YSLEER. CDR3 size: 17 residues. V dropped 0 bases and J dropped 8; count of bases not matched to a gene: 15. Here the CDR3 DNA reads TGCGCCAGCAGCCAAGACATGACAGGGACCCTGGTCACCGGCTACACCTTC. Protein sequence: CASSQDMTGTLVTGYTF.

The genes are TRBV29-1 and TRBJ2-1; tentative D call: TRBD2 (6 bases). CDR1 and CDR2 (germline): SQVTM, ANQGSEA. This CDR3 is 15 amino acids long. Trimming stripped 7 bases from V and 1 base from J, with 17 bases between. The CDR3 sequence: CSAVDPRGSYNEQFF. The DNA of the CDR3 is TGCAGCGCCGTGGACCCCCGGGGGTCCTACAATGAGCAGTTCTTC.

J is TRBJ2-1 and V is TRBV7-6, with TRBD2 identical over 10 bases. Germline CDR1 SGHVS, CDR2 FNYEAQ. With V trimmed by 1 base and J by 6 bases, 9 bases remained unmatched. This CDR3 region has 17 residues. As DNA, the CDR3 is TGTGCCAGCAGCTTAGATACTCGGGCTAGCGGGGGCAATGAGCAGTTCTTC. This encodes CASSLDTRASGGNEQFF.

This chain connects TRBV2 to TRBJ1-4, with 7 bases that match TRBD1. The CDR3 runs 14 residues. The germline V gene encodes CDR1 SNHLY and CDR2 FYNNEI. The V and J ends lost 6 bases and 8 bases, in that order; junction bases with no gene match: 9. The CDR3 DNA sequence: TGTGCCAGCAGGGACAGGACGACTAGGGAAAAACTGTTTTTT. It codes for CASRDRTTREKLFF.

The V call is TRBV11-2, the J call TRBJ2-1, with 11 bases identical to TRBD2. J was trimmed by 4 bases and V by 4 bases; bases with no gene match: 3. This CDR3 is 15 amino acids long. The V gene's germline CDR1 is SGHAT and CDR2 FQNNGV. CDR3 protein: CASSYLAGGYNEQFF. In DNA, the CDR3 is TGTGCCAGCAGCTACCTAGCGGGGGGATACAATGAGCAGTTCTTC.